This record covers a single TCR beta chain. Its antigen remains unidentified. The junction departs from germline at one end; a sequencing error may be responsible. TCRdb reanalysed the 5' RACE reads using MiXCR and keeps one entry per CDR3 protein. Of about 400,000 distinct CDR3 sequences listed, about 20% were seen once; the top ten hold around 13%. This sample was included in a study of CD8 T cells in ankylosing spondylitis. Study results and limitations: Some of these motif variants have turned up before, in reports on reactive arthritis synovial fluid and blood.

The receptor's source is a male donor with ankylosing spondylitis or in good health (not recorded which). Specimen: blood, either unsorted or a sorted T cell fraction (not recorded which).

CDR3 sequence (DNA): TGTGCTAGCAGCGTAACAGGGTCCGGGGAGCTGTTTTTT. It translates to CASSVTGSGELFF. The chain combines TRBV7-7 with TRBJ2-2; possible D gene TRBD1, 6 bases. Per germline, CDR1 SSHAT and CDR2 FNYEAQ (reference sequence). The CDR3 is 13 residues long.